This paragraph covers one T cell receptor (beta chain) sequence. The table came from immunoSEQ multiplex PCR; TCRdb's copy has only in-frame clones and leaves some out. The sample comprises 15,000 to 20,000 clones, 60% to 80% of which are singletons, and about 2.7% rests with the top ten. These data belong to a study of neoadjuvant anti-PD-1 for oral cavity cancer. Sequenced here: PBMCs, sampled before nivolumab (anti-PD-1) treatment. This receptor was taken from a person between 35 and 79 years old with oral cavity squamous cell carcinoma.

For the CDR3, the DNA is TGTGCCAGCAGCCAACCAGCGGGGGGGAACACCGGGGAGCTGTTTTTT. Translated, it gives CASSQPAGGNTGELFF. The rearrangement joins TRBV4-2 to TRBJ2-2; 9 bases agree with TRBD2. There are 16 residues in the CDR3. Losses at the gene ends were 2 bases for V and 1 base for J; bases not matched to a gene: 2. Germline V gene sequence: CDR1 LGHNA, CDR2 YNFKEQ.